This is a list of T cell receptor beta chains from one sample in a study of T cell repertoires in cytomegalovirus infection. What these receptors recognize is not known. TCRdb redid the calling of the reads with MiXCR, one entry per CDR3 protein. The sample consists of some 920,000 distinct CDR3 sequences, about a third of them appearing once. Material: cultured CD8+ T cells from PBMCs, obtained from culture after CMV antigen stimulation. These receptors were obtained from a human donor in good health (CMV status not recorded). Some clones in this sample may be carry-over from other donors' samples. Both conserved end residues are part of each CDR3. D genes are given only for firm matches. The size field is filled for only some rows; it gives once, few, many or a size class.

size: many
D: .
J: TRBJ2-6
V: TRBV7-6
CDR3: CASSAEPPSSGANVLTF
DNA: TGTGCCAGCAGCGCCGAGCCTCCAAGCTCTGGGGCCAACGTCCTGACTTTC

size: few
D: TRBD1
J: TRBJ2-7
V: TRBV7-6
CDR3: CASSSPGTGDSYEQYF
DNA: TGTGCCAGCAGCTCTCCCGGGACAGGGGATTCCTACGAGCAGTACTTC

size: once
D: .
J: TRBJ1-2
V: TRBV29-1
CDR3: CSVEVIVEGGLGYGYTF
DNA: TGCAGCGTTGAAGTTATAGTGGAAGGGGGGCTGGGGTATGGCTACACCTTC

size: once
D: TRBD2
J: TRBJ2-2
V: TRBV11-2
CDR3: CASSHAGLAGFTGELFF
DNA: TGTGCCAGCAGTCACGCTGGACTAGCGGGGTTTACCGGGGAGCTGTTTTTT

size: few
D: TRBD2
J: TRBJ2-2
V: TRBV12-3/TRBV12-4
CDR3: CASRRGLAANTGELFF
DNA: TGTGCCAGCAGGAGGGGACTAGCGGCTAACACCGGGGAGCTGTTTTTT

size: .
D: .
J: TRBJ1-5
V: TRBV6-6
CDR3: CASRGEGLNQPQHF
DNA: TGTGCCAGCCGAGGGGAGGGGCTGAATCAGCCCCAGCATTTT

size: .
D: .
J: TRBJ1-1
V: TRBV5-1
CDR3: CASSRSWTVNTEAFF
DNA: TGCGCCAGCAGCCGAAGCTGGACCGTGAACACTGAAGCTTTCTTT

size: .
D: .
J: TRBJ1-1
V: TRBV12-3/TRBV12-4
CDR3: CASSLIWDSHTVAFF
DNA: TGTGCCAGCAGTTTAATATGGGATAGTCACACTGTAGCTTTCTTT

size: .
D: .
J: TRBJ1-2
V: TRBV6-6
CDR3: CASSYSPDNGYTF
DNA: TGTGCCAGCAGTTACTCGCCGGATAATGGCTACACCTTC

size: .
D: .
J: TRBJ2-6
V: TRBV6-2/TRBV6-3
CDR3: CASSSIPGSGANVLTF
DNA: TGTGCCAGCAGTTCGATTCCGGGCTCTGGGGCCAACGTCCTGACTTTC

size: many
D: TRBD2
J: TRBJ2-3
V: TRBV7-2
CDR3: CASSSLAGFTDTQYF
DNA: TGTGCCAGCAGCTCACTAGCGGGGTTCACAGATACGCAGTATTTT

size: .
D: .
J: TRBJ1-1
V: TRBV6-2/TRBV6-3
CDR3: CASSSFGRNTEAFF
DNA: TGTGCCAGCAGTTCTTTCGGGAGGAACACTGAAGCTTTCTTT

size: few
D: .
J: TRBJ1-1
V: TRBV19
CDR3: CASSMRGVGGGSTEAFF
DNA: TGTGCCAGTAGTATGAGGGGCGTTGGAGGTGGGAGCACTGAAGCTTTCTTT

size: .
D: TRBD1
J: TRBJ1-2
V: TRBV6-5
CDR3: CASSLGTVPSNYGYTF
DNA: TGTGCCAGCAGTCTAGGGACAGTTCCTTCTAACTATGGCTACACCTTC

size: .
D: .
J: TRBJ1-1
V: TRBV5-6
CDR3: CASSLGTVKGVGDTEAFF
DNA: TGTGCCAGCAGCTTGGGGACAGTAAAGGGCGTGGGGGACACTGAAGCTTTCTTT

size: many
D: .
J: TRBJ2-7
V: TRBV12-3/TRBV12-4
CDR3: CASSLSGQRYEQYF
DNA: TGTGCCAGCAGTTTAAGCGGTCAGAGATACGAGCAGTACTTC

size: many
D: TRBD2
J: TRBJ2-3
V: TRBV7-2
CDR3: CASSLGSGGVLGTDTQYF
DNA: TGTGCCAGCAGCTTAGGTAGCGGGGGGGTCTTAGGAACAGATACGCAGTATTTT

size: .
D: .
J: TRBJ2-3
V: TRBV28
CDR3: CASSRPRLDPSTDTQYF
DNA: TGTGCCAGCAGCCGACCTCGACTAGATCCAAGCACAGATACGCAGTATTTT

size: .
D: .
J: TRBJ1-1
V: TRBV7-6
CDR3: CASSLGGPLERNTEAFF
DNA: TGTGCCAGCAGCTTAGGGGGACCTTTAGAGAGGAACACTGAAGCTTTCTTT

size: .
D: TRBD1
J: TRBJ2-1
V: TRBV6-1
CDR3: CASSYLSGQPNNEQFF
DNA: TGTGCCAGCAGTTACCTATCGGGACAGCCAAACAATGAGCAGTTCTTC

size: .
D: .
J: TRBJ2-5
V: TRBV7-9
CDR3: CASSLDPGRRGETQYF
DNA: TGTGCCAGCAGCTTAGATCCCGGCAGGAGAGGGGAGACCCAGTACTTC

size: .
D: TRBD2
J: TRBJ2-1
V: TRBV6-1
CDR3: CVSSERVAGEYNDQFF
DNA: TGTGTCAGCAGTGAAAGGGTAGCGGGGGAATACAATGATCAGTTCTTC

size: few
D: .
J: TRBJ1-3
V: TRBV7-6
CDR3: CASSGPSSGNTIYF
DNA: TGTGCCAGCTCCGGGCCGTCCTCTGGAAACACCATATATTTT

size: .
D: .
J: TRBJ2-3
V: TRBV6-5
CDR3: CASLATGLSTDTQYF
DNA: TGTGCCAGCCTTGCGACAGGACTAAGCACAGATACGCAGTATTTT

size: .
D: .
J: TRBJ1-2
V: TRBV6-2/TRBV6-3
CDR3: CASSYIWTNGYGCTF
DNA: TGTGCCAGCAGTTACATCTGGACTAATGGGTATGGCTGCACCTTC

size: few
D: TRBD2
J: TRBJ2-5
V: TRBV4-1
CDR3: CASSQVPGGLETQYF
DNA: TGCGCCAGCAGCCAAGTACCGGGGGGGCTGGAGACCCAGTACTTC

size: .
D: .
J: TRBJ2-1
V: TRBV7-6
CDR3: CATLEGSSVYNEQFF
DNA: TGTGCCACCCTAGAGGGTTCCAGCGTCTACAATGAGCAGTTCTTC

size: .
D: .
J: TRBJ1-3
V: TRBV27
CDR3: CASSLSVSGNTIYF
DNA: TGTGCCAGCAGTTTATCTGTCTCTGGAAACACCATATATTTT